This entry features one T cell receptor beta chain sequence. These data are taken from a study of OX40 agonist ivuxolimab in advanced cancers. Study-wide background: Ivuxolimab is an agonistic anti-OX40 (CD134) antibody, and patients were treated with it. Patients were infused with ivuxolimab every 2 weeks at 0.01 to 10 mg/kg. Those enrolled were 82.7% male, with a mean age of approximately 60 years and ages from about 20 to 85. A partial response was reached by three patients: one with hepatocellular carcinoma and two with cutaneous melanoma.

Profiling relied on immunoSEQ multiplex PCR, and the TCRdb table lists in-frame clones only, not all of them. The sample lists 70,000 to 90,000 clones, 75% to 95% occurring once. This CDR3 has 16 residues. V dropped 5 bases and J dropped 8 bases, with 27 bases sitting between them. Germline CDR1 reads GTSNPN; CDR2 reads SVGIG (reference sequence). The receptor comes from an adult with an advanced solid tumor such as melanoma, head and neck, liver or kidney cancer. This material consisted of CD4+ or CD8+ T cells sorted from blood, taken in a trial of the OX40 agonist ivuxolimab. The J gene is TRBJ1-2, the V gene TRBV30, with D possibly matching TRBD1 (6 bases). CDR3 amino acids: CAWLSVRRGRARGYTF. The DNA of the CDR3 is TGTGCCTGGCTATCAGTTCGCAGGGGCCGCGCAAGGGGCTACACCTTC. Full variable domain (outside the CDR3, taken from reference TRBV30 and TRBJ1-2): SQTIHQWPATLVQPVGSPLSLECTVEGTSNPNLYWYRQAAGRGLQLLFYSVGIGQISSEVPQNLSASRPQDRQFILSSKKLLLSDSGFYLCAWLSVRRGRARGYTFGSGTRLTVV.